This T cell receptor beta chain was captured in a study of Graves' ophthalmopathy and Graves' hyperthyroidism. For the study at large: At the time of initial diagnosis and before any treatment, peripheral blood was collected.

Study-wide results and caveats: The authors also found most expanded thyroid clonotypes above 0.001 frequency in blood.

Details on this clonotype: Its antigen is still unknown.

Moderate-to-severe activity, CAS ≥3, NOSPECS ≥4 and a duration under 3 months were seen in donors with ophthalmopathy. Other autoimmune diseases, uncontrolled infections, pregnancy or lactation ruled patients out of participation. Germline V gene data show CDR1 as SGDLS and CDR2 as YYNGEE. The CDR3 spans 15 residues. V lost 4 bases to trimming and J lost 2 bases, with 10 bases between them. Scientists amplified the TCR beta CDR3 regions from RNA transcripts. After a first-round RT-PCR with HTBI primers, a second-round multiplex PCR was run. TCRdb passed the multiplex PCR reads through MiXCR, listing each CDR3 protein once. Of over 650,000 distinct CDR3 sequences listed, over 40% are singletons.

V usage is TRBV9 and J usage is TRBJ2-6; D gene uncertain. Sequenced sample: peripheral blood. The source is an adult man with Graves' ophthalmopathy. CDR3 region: CASSIRGAGANVLTF. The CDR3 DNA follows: TGTGCCAGCAGCATAAGAGGCGCTGGGGCCAACGTCCTGACTTTC.